Listed here are 2 T cell receptor beta chains from one sample, sequenced in a study of Graves' ophthalmopathy and Graves' hyperthyroidism (dated by TCRdb to the late 2010s). TCRdb shows the sequencer as Illumina HiSeq 2000. TCR beta CDR3 regions were amplified from RNA transcripts for repertoire sequencing. The first round was an RT-PCR using HTBI primers with the Qiagen OneStep RT-PCR kit, and this first round was followed by a second-round multiplex PCR, then size selection and purification. TCRdb passed the public sequencing reads through fastp at Q25 and MiXCR, retaining productive beta sequences. All rows with the same CDR3 protein become a single entry with the most common DNA and genes. In this sample the table shows fewer than 20,000 distinct CDR3 sequences, 46% of which occur a single time. About 25% of the sample is taken by the ten largest. Sequenced: peripheral blood. The source is a woman in her thirties or forties with stable Graves' hyperthyroidism. Donor details come from another sample of the same person, matched by shared clones.

This sequence joins TRBV20-1 and TRBJ2-7; TRBD2 matches at 10 bases. Germline trimming cut 6 bases from V and 2 bases from J; bases unmatched to any gene: 4. There are 13 residues in the CDR3. Germline assignment: CDR1 DFQATT and CDR2 SNEGSKA (reference sequence). The CDR3 is CSAWTSGAYEQYF. CDR3 DNA: TGCAGTGCGTGGACTAGCGGTGCCTACGAGCAGTACTTC.

The chain employs TRBV3-1 and TRBJ2-1; D unclear. The length of the CDR3 is 15 residues. Trimming took off 2 bases at V and 5 bases at J, with 13 bases between the two ends. The V gene's germline CDR1 is LGHDT and CDR2 YNNKEL (reference sequence). The CDR3 coding sequence is TGTGCCAGCAGCCAAAGGAGAAACTCTGACAATGAGCAGTTCTTC. Its protein is CASSQRRNSDNEQFF.